This passage covers 15 T cell receptor beta chains from one sample sequenced in a study of vaccination effects on CD4 cells after COVID-19. No antigens are known for them. This table comes from immunoSEQ multiplex PCR, and its TCRdb copy is limited to in-frame clones, with some not included. This sample has 70,000 or so clones, with 78% found just once. Antigen-specific CD4+ T cells expanded by the ViraFEST assay with viral peptide pools were then sequenced. Having been cultured for under twelve days, the cells underwent CD4+ T cell isolation. Absence of prior SARS-CoV-2 infection characterized the vaccine recipients, who showed negative nucleocapsid antibodies. The specimen comprised CD4+ T cells from PBMCs cultured with SARS-CoV-2 spike peptides, sampled before COVID-19 vaccination. The receptor source for this set is a human donor who received a COVID-19 vaccine.

The CDR3 is CASSLAGGTTDTQYF. DNA for the CDR3: TGCGCCAGCAGCTTGGCAGGGGGCACGACAGATACGCAGTATTTT. This chain links TRBV5-1 with TRBJ2-3, with 8 bases identical to TRBD1. The CDR3 length is 15 residues. Unmatched junction bases numbered 3, after V lost 0 bases and J lost 3 bases. Germline CDR1 is SGHRS and CDR2 is YFSETQ. The full variable domain, rest sourced from reference TRBV5-1 and TRBJ2-3, is KAGVTQTPRYLIKTRGQQVTLSCSPISGHRSVSWYQQTPGQGLQFLFEYFSETQRNKGNFPGRFSGRQFSNSRSEMNVSTLELGDSALYLCASSLAGGTTDTQYFGPGTRLTVL.

The gene calls are TRBV27 and TRBJ2-3; 9 positions match TRBD2. CDR1 is MNHEY, CDR2 SMNVEV, per germline (reference sequence). The junction had 8 bases not matched to a gene; V was cut back by 5 bases and J by 2 bases. The length of the CDR3 is 16 residues. CDR3 residues: CASSPRAGGNTDTQYF. CDR3 nucleotide sequence: TGTGCCAGCAGTCCCCGGGCGGGGGGGAACACAGATACGCAGTATTTT.

The chain carries TRBV6-6 and TRBJ2-3; TRBD2 is a possible D gene (5 bases). Trimming took 4 bases from V and 2 from J, leaving 16 bases between them. The length of the CDR3 is 16 residues. CDR1 is MNHNY, CDR2 SVGAGI, per germline (reference sequence). The CDR3 sequence: CASSSGSETVTDTQYF. CDR3 in DNA: TGTGCCAGCAGTTCGGGGTCGGAAACAGTCACAGATACGCAGTATTTT.

The chain couples TRBV7-9 to TRBJ2-2; the D gene is possibly TRBD1 (6 bases). V was cut by 8 bases and J by 5 bases, with 15 bases left in between. CDR3 length: 14 amino acids. CDR1 is SEHNR and CDR2 is FQNEAQ in the germline V gene (reference sequence). The CDR3 loop is CASSTGFGTGELFF. The CDR3 region has the DNA TGTGCCAGCTCCACAGGGTTCGGGACCGGGGAGCTGTTTTTT.

The chain uses TRBV5-1 and TRBJ1-3; D not resolved. The V end lost 4 bases, the J end lost 2 bases, and 16 bases lay between the germline ends. The CDR3 consists of 16 residues. Looked up from germline, CDR1 is SGHRS and CDR2 is YFSETQ. Here the CDR3 reads CASSLAPGVAGNTIYF. The CDR3 region has the DNA TGCGCCAGCAGCCTGGCCCCCGGGGTGGCTGGAAACACCATATATTTT.

J is TRBJ2-5 and V is TRBV6-1, with D tentatively TRBD2 (5 bases). V lost 3 bases, J lost 7 bases, and 9 bases lay in between. Germline loops: CDR1 MNHNS, CDR2 SASEGT. This CDR3 is built from 12 residues. DNA of the CDR3: TGTGCCAGCAGTGATGGGAGCGGGACCCAGTACTTC. Translation gives CASSDGSGTQYF.

The chain recombines TRBV19 with TRBJ1-2; D is unresolved. Germline V gene data show CDR1 as LNHDA and CDR2 as SQIVND (reference sequence). The CDR3 is 15 residues long. V lost 5 bases, J lost 0 bases, and 13 bases lay in between. DNA of the CDR3: TGTGCCAGTAGTGCCCGAGCTACCCCTAACTATGGCTACACCTTC. It yields the protein CASSARATPNYGYTF.

This chain joins TRBV18 and TRBJ1-1; a possible D gene is TRBD1 (5 bases). Germline V lookup: CDR1 KGHSH, CDR2 LQKENI. The CDR3 is 15 amino acids. V was clipped by 3 bases and J by 1 base, with 12 bases between them. CDR3 DNA sequence: TGTGCCAGCTCACCTGGGCGTGGGGCGAACACTGAAGCTTTCTTT. It codes for CASSPGRGANTEAFF.

The chain joins TRBV5-1 to TRBJ2-2, with 8 bases lining up with TRBD2. V was pared by 4 bases and J by 0 bases, with 5 bases of the junction left unmatched. Germline assignment: CDR1 SGHRS and CDR2 YFSETQ. The CDR3 sequence is 16 residues long. The CDR3 bases are TGCGCCAGCAGCGATCGGGGGGGAGCGAACACCGGGGAGCTGTTTTTT. Translation gives CASSDRGGANTGELFF.

This sequence joins TRBV7-2 and TRBJ1-6, with D maybe TRBD1 (5 bases). The V end was cut by 0 bases, the J end by 9 bases, with 15 bases between. CDR1 is SGHTA, CDR2 FQGNSA, per germline. CDR3 length equals 16 residues. CDR3 sequence: CASSLAQGVRVSPLHF. As DNA, the CDR3 is TGTGCCAGCAGCTTAGCTCAGGGCGTCAGGGTTTCACCCCTCCACTTT.

This chain connects TRBV30 to TRBJ1-4; 7 nucleotides align to TRBD1. V was pared by 5 bases and J by 13 bases, with 4 bases of the junction left unmatched. Germline V gene sequence: CDR1 GTSNPN, CDR2 SVGIG (reference sequence). This CDR3 spans 10 amino acids. The CDR3: CAWGRQGLFF. In nucleotides, the CDR3 is TGTGCCTGGGGACGACAGGGACTGTTTTTT.

This chain uses TRBV4-2 with TRBJ1-2; 7 bases agree with TRBD1. This CDR3 is 18 amino acids long. Trimming cost V 1 base and J 5 bases; bases outside gene matches: 16. The V gene's germline CDR1 is LGHNA and CDR2 YNFKEQ. In DNA form, the CDR3 reads TGTGCCAGCAGCCAAGCGCCGGGGACAGCTGTTGTATGGTATGGCTACACCTTC. It encodes CASSQAPGTAVVWYGYTF.

In its sample, this clone was seen a few times. The chain has TRBV29-1 and TRBJ1-1; D not certain. The V end lost 3 bases, the J end lost 4 bases, and 9 bases lay between the germline ends. The CDR3 is 12 residues long. The germline gives CDR1 SQVTM, CDR2 ANQGSEA. The CDR3 is CSVDRAGTEAFF. The CDR3 nucleotides are TGCAGCGTTGATAGGGCGGGCACTGAAGCTTTCTTT.

The V gene is TRBV19, the J gene TRBJ1-2; the D is unclear. Germline V gene data show CDR1 as LNHDA and CDR2 as SQIVND (reference sequence). V lost 1 base to trimming and J lost 5 bases, with 8 bases between them. The CDR3 runs 13 residues. The CDR3: CASSIVAEYGYTF. CDR3 DNA: TGTGCCAGTAGTATAGTAGCGGAATATGGCTACACCTTC.

The chain uses TRBV6-1 and TRBJ1-1; D is ambiguous. The CDR3 has 12 amino acids. The ends were cut back, 7 bases at V and 1 base at J, with 7 bases in the middle. The germline gives CDR1 MNHNS, CDR2 SASEGT. For the CDR3, the DNA is TGTGCCAGCACCTCAGGGAACACTGAAGCTTTCTTT. Amino acids: CASTSGNTEAFF.